This TCR beta chain originates from a study of human T cells and chemical hapten exposure. Study-wide background: An area of 2 cm by roughly 2 cm on upper inner arm skin received 2% DPC for sensitization. Patch tests put 0.01% DPC on the upper back, read at 6 days. Study observations and caveats: TCRs exceeding a frequency of 1 in 1000 stayed unchanged under DPC sensitization.

CDR3 length: 13 amino acids. Trimming left V 7 bases short and J 2 bases short, with 11 bases between. The germline V gene encodes CDR1 ENHRY and CDR2 SYGVKD. Time point here: patch test 1, 2 weeks after DPC sensitization. Treatment: therapeutic diphenylcyclopropenone sensitization with weekly scalp DPC. TCRdb reprocessed the RACE reads with MiXCR, giving one entry per CDR3 protein. The repertoire includes roughly 180,000 distinct CDR3 sequences, 20% to 25% of them detected once, and less than 7% sits in the top ten. This clonotype appeared many times. Its antigen remains unidentified. The receptor was isolated from a woman aged 45-60 years with alopecia areata. Some clones in this sample may be carry-over from other donors' samples. Specimen: whole blood, collected in connection with sensitization to the hapten diphenylcyclopropenone (DPC). J is TRBJ1-2 and V is TRBV10-3, with D possibly TRBD1 on 5 matching bases. CDR3 sequence reads: CAITSTDNYGYTF. DNA of the CDR3: TGTGCCATCACTTCGACAGACAACTATGGCTACACCTTC.